This TCR beta chain stems from a study of cytomegalovirus exposure and HLA in healthy donors. Broader study findings: Most TCR sequences proved rare, with some public TCRs found in many donors. By HLA locus, TCR association rates varied in a later analysis, with DRB1 showing the most and HLA-C the fewest. Prior analysis indicated that the majority of TCR beta V segments exhibited productivity approximately 90% or approximately 30% of the time. Information on immune exposure was restricted to one variable (CMV serostatus).

The CDR3 is 13 amino acids. The junction had 5 bases not matched to a gene; V was cut back by 4 bases and J by 4 bases. Germline V gene data show CDR1 as SQVTM and CDR2 as ANQGSEA. Comment on this clone: Its specificity is unknown.

The PCR contained 60 Vbeta and 13 Jbeta primers. The data were produced by immunoSEQ multiplex PCR, yet TCRdb's version contains in-frame clones alone and is incomplete. The repertoire holds 140,000 to 150,000 clones, with around 79% as singletons. This clonotype was obtained from a middle-aged man in good health and CMV-seropositive. Sequencing was performed on PBMCs. This chain uses TRBV29-1 with TRBJ1-2, with TRBD1 matching over 8 bases. The CDR3 bases are TGCAGCGTTGGAGGACAGGGCGGCTATGGCTACACCTTC. Amino acids: CSVGGQGGYGYTF.